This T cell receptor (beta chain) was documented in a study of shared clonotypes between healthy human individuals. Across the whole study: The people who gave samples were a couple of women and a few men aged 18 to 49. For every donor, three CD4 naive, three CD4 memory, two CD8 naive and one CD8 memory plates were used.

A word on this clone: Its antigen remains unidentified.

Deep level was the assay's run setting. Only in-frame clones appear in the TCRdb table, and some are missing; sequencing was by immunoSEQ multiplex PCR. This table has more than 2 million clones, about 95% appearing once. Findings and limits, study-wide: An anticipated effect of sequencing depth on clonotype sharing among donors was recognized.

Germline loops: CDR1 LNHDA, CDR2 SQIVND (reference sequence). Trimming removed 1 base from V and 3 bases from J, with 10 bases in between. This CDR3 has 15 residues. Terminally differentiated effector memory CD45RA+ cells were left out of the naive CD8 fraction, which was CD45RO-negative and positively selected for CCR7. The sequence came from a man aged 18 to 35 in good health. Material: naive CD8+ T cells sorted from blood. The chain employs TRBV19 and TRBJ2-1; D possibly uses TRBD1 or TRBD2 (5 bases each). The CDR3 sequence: CASSIVGEGYNEQFF. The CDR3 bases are TGTGCCAGTAGTATAGTGGGGGAAGGCTACAATGAGCAGTTCTTC. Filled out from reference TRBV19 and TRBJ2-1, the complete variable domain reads DGGITQSPKYLFRKEGQNVTLSCEQNLNHDAMYWYRQDPGQGLRLIYYSQIVNDFQKGDIAEGYSVSREKKESFPLTVTSAQKNPTAFYLCASSIVGEGYNEQFFGPGTRLTVL.